These 6 T cell receptor beta chains came from one sample sequenced in a study of blood T cell repertoires in COVID-19 (dated by TCRdb to between 2020 and 2021). The library was generated by the immunoSEQ multiplex PCR assay. The clones in this table, taken by TCRdb from immuneACCESS, are in-frame only. Not every clone is retained; where verified, under half of the shortfall comes from an unresolved V gene, and the cause of the rest is unknown. This sample lists tens of thousands of clones; roughly four fifths were detected once. Of the sample, roughly 4.5% falls within the top ten clones. Material: peripheral blood. The receptors shown here come from a woman aged 55-75 years with acute or convalescent COVID-19.

The chain couples TRBV6-5 to TRBJ1-2; 7 bases map to TRBD1. The trim removed 5 bases at V and 8 bases at J, leaving 14 bases unmatched. This CDR3 is 15 amino acids long. Per germline, CDR1 MNHEY and CDR2 SVGAGI. CDR3 amino acids: CASSRGTDGMRGYTF. The CDR3 DNA sequence: TGTGCCAGCAGTCGAGGGACAGACGGTATGAGGGGCTACACCTTC.

CDR3 DNA sequence: TGTGCCAGCAGCCTTCGGACAGGGGTGGGCTACACCTTC. Protein: CASSLRTGVGYTF. The chain combines TRBV3-1 (or the pseudogene TRBV3-2) with TRBJ1-2; 9 positions agree with TRBD1. Germline V lookup: CDR1 LGHDT, CDR2 YNNKEL (reference sequence). This CDR3 is 13 amino acids long. Trimming cost V 4 bases and J 8 bases; bases outside gene matches: 5.

Concerning this clone itself: One end of the junction fails to match germline, which may point to a read error. The chain has TRBV4-1 and TRBJ1-2, with 10 bases fitting TRBD1. The germline V gene has CDR1 MGHRA and CDR2 YSYEKL. The CDR3 extends over 16 amino acids. CDR3 loop: CASGQPRDRGSYGYTF. In nucleotides, the CDR3 is TGCGCCAGCGGCCAGCCAAGGGACAGGGGATCGTATGGCTACACCTTC.

This clone turned up a few times. CDR3 in amino acids: CASKIPSGFSYEQYF. DNA for the CDR3: TGTGCCAGCAAGATTCCTAGCGGGTTCTCCTACGAGCAGTACTTC. The V and J genes are TRBV2 and TRBJ2-7, with 8 nucleotides matching TRBD2. This CDR3 spans 15 amino acids. The V gene's germline CDR1 is SNHLY and CDR2 FYNNEI. The V and J ends lost 7 bases and 0 bases, in that order; junction bases with no gene match: 8.

The chain carries TRBV3-1 (or the pseudogene TRBV3-2) and TRBJ2-5; 14 positions agree with TRBD2. After removal of 7 bases from V and 4 bases from J, the junction contained 5 bases not matched to a gene. Germline V gene lookup returns CDR1 LGHDT and CDR2 YNNKEL (reference sequence). CDR3 size: 15 residues. CDR3 region: CASTLGTSGGETQYF. In DNA, the CDR3 is TGTGCCAGCACCTTAGGGACTAGCGGGGGAGAGACCCAGTACTTC.

This chain links TRBV7-2 with TRBJ2-5; 8 nucleotides match TRBD2. The V and J ends lost 2 bases and 5 bases, in that order; junction bases with no gene match: 7. The CDR3 contains 15 residues. Per germline, CDR1 SGHTA and CDR2 FQGNSA. The CDR3 bases are TGTGCCAGCAGCTTACTTTCCGGGGGGGTTGAGACCCAGTACTTC. Amino acids: CASSLLSGGVETQYF.